This TCR beta chain stems from a study of T cell responses to AZD1222 COVID-19 vaccine. Findings of the study overall: Spike was spanned by vaccine-associated CD4 TCRs, with dominance at 160-218 and 743-854. The study identified only five to seven AZD1222 recipients as seropositive at baseline. Spike-specific TCR repertoires showed rising breadth and depth after two AZD1222 doses.

Sequencing was performed with immunoSEQ multiplex PCR; in TCRdb, only in-frame clones are kept and a portion is missing. The table includes some 150,000 clones, nearly 95% detected once. Looked up from germline, CDR1 is KGHSH and CDR2 is LQKENI. The CDR3 totals 15 residues. J lost 2 bases, V lost 4 bases, and 3 bases had no gene match. To note about this clone: The antigen remains unidentified.

V usage is TRBV18 and J usage is TRBJ1-5; 9 bases map to TRBD1. This sequence originates from an adult in good health. The sequenced sample was peripheral blood, obtained on day 0 of AZD1222 vaccination. CDR3 in amino acids: CASSRDRARNQPQHF. CDR3 bases: TGTGCCAGCTCACGGGACAGGGCGCGCAATCAGCCCCAGCATTTT.